Below are 17 T cell receptor beta chains sequenced from a single sample in a study of T cell repertoires in cytomegalovirus infection. TCRdb used MiXCR to reprocess the reads, holding one entry per CDR3 protein. The table has approximately 130,000 distinct CDR3 sequences, approximately 9.2% seen once. The sample comprised PBMCs. These receptors all stem from a human donor in good health (CMV status not recorded). Some clones in this sample may be carry-over from other donors' samples.

This clonotype was picked up many times. The V gene is TRBV5-6, the J gene TRBJ2-1, with 9 bases identical to TRBD2. This CDR3 comprises 16 residues. From germline, CDR1 is SGHDT and CDR2 YYEEEE. The V and J ends lost 4 bases and 8 bases, in that order; junction bases with no gene match: 13. CDR3 residues: CASSGSGGQAIHEQFF. CDR3 nucleotides: TGTGCCAGCAGCGGCAGCGGGGGGCAGGCTATCCATGAGCAGTTCTTC.

At least ten counts were recorded for this clonotype. The J gene is TRBJ1-1, the V gene TRBV28, with a possible D match to TRBD1 (5 bases). The CDR3 totals 13 residues. From germline, CDR1 is MDHEN and CDR2 SYDVKM. Trimming removed 6 bases at V and 1 base at J, with 9 bases between. CDR3 residues: CASRPGQNTEAFF. Here the CDR3 DNA reads TGTGCCAGCAGGCCCGGACAGAACACTGAAGCTTTCTTT.

This clonotype was counted at least ten times. The CDR3 DNA is TGTGCCAGCAGTCCGACTAGCTCCTACAATGAGCAGTTCTTC. Protein product: CASSPTSSYNEQFF. The rearrangement joins TRBV12-3 or TRBV12-4 to TRBJ2-1; D perhaps matches TRBD2 (6 bases). The V end lost 5 bases, the J end lost 0 bases, and 8 bases lay between the germline ends. The length of the CDR3 is 14 residues.

There are many counts of this clonotype. The J gene is TRBJ2-3, the V gene TRBV4-2; 7 bases are shared with TRBD1. With V trimmed by 4 bases and J by 2 bases, 3 bases remained unmatched. The CDR3 extends over 14 amino acids. Germline V gives CDR1 LGHNA, CDR2 YNFKEQ. The CDR3 is CASSPGQVTDTQYF. As DNA, the CDR3 is TGTGCCAGCAGCCCTGGACAGGTCACAGATACGCAGTATTTT.

This clonotype came up many times. The chain couples TRBV2 to TRBJ1-1; TRBD1 is a possible D gene (5 bases). CDR1 SNHLY and CDR2 FYNNEI come from the germline V gene. The V gene lost 1 base and the J gene lost 7 bases, with 7 bases spanning the gap. The CDR3 contains 12 residues. CDR3 nucleotide sequence: TGTGCCAGCAGTGAAGGGGGCTTTGAAGCTTTCTTT. It is translated as CASSEGGFEAFF.

Only a few counts were recorded for this clonotype. The V and J genes are TRBV20-1 and TRBJ1-5; D ambiguous. This CDR3 spans 16 amino acids. Trimming removed 4 bases at V and 0 bases at J, with 16 bases between. Germline CDR1 DFQATT, CDR2 SNEGSKA (reference sequence). The CDR3 DNA reads as TGCAGTGCTATCCCCTTGTCGGGGTATAGCAATCAGCCCCAGCATTTT. It specifies CSAIPLSGYSNQPQHF.

In its sample, this clonotype was seen once. A read error may be the cause here, since a much bigger clone is one base away. The chain recombines TRBV28 with TRBJ1-5; D unclear. CDR1 is MDHEN, CDR2 SYDVKM, per germline. The CDR3 has 12 amino acids. The V gene lost 2 bases and the J gene lost 12 bases, with 11 bases spanning the gap. In DNA, the CDR3 is TGTGCCAGCAGTTTACCAACGGCGCTCCAGCATTTT. This encodes CASSLPTALQHF.

This clonotype was seen a handful of times. Because the CDR3 is missing its conserved closing phenylalanine or tryptophan, this is likely a read error. V usage is TRBV6-2 or TRBV6-3 and J usage is TRBJ2-1; the D is unclear. The V end lost 2 bases, the J end lost 12 bases, and 14 bases lay between the germline ends. Germline assignment: CDR1 MNHEY and CDR2 SVGEGT. This CDR3 comprises 13 residues. CDR3 loop: CASSYGGASVQFL. CDR3 in DNA: TGTGCCAGCAGTTACGGCGGAGCTAGTGTGCAGTTCTTA.

This clonotype has only a few counts. V and J are TRBV29-1 and TRBJ1-1; D might be TRBD1 (5 bases). This CDR3 contains 14 residues. Germline V gene lookup returns CDR1 SQVTM and CDR2 ANQGSEA. V was cut by 6 bases and J by 0 bases, with 14 bases left in between. CDR3 amino acids: CSVQGFSMNTEAFF. The DNA of the CDR3 is TGCAGCGTGCAGGGATTTTCTATGAACACTGAAGCTTTCTTT.

Many counts were recorded for this clonotype. This rearrangement joins TRBV20-1 to TRBJ2-3; maybe TRBD2 (6 bases). CDR1 is DFQATT, CDR2 SNEGSKA, per germline (reference sequence). V lost 1 base and J 10 bases, leaving 9 bases between the germline ends. The CDR3 covers 11 residues. The CDR3 region is CSARGDSPQYF. The CDR3, as DNA: TGCAGTGCTAGAGGGGACTCGCCGCAGTATTTT.

This clonotype has ten or more counts. The J gene is TRBJ2-3, the V gene TRBV6-8; D gene uncertain. Germline lookup yields CDR1 MNHGY and CDR2 SAAAGT. The CDR3 is 16 amino acids. V shed 0 bases and J shed 4 bases, with 14 bases lying between them. Here the CDR3 reads CASSYSVPWAADTQYF. CDR3 bases: TGTGCCAGCAGTTACTCGGTGCCCTGGGCCGCAGATACGCAGTATTTT.

This clonotype was observed many times. The chain couples TRBV11-2 to TRBJ2-7; TRBD2 matches 8 bases. Germline CDR1 SGHAT, CDR2 FQNNGV. Trimming took 0 bases from V and 4 from J; bases not matched to a gene: 5. The CDR3 length is 15 residues. CDR3 sequence: CASSLEAGGAYEQYF. Written as DNA, the CDR3 is TGTGCCAGCAGCTTAGAGGCGGGGGGCGCGTACGAGCAGTACTTC.

This clonotype came up many times. The V gene is TRBV7-2, the J gene TRBJ2-1, with 10 bases that match TRBD2. The J segment lost 8 bases and the V segment lost 8 bases, leaving 9 bases of the junction unmatched. The germline gives CDR1 SGHTA, CDR2 FQGNSA. The CDR3 is 14 residues long. CDR3 in DNA: TGTGCCAGCGGAACTAGCGGGAAACTCGATGAGCAGTTCTTC. Residues: CASGTSGKLDEQFF.

In its sample, this clonotype was seen a few times. The rearrangement uses TRBV29-1 and TRBJ2-1, with D uncertain. V was trimmed by 4 bases and J by 4 bases, leaving 8 bases between them. The CDR3 contains 12 residues. Germline assignment: CDR1 SQVTM and CDR2 ANQGSEA. CDR3 in amino acids: CSVVPDYNEQFF. CDR3 bases: TGCAGCGTTGTTCCGGATTACAATGAGCAGTTCTTC.

This clonotype showed up many times. The chain is built from TRBV29-1 and TRBJ2-7; D perhaps matches TRBD2 (6 bases). V dropped 4 bases and J dropped 7 bases, with 14 bases sitting between them. CDR1 SQVTM and CDR2 ANQGSEA come from the germline V gene. The CDR3 sequence is 12 residues long. DNA for the CDR3: TGCAGCGTTGTTCGAGGGGACTGGGAGCAGTACTTC. Its protein is CSVVRGDWEQYF.

This clonotype was counted at least ten times. V gene TRBV15 combines with J gene TRBJ2-7; D remains unclear. Germline V lookup: CDR1 LNHNV, CDR2 YYDKDF (reference sequence). Trimming left V 0 bases short and J 3 bases short, with 6 bases between. The CDR3 is made up of 13 amino acids. The CDR3 is CATSRDSGYEQYF. CDR3 coding DNA: TGTGCCACCAGCAGAGATTCTGGCTACGAGCAGTACTTC.

This clonotype was counted many times. This chain connects TRBV5-1 to TRBJ1-2; 7 positions agree with TRBD1. Germline V lookup: CDR1 SGHRS, CDR2 YFSETQ. V shed 3 bases, J shed 6 bases, and the junction held 8 bases outside the gene matches. This CDR3 is built from 14 residues. CDR3 sequence reads: CASSSGQLVDGYTF. The CDR3 region has the DNA TGCGCCAGCAGCTCGGGACAGCTAGTGGATGGCTACACCTTC.